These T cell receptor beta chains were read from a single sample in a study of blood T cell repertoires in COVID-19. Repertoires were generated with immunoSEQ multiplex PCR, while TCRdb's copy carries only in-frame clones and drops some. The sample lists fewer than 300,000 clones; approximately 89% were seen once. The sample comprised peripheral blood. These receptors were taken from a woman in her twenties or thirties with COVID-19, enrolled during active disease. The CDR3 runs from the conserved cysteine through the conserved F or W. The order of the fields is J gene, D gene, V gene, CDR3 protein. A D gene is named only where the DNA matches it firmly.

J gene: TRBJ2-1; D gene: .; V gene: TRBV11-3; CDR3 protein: CASSSDRSYNEQFF
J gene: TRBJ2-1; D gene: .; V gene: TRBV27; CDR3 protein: CASSYSSYNEQFF
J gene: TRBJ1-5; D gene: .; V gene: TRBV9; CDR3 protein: CASSEDSQNQPQHF
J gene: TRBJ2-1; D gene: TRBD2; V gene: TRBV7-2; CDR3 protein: CASSRGGYNEQFF
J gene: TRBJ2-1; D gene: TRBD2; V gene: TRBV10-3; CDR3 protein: CAILAGETFSDEQFF
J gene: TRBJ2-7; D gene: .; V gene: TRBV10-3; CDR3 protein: CAITRDTNYEQYF
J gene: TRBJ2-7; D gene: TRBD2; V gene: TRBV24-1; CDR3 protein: CATSEFYSGRARIISGQYF
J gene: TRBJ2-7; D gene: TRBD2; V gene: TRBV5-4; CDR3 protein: CASSLTSGSSYEQYF
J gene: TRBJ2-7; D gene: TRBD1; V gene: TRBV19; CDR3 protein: CASSGRTGSTSYEQYF
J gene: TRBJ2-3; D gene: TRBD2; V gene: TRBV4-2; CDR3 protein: CASSRLLAGAADTQYF
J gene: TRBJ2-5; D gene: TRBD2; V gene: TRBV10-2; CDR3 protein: CASTGGPETQYF
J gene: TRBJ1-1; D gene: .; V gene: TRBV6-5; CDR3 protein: CASSYSNEGNTEAFF
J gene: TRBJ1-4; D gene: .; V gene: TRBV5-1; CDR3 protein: CASSLAAGAEEKLFF
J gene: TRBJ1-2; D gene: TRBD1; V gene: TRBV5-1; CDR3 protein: CASSSGTGLLESYTF
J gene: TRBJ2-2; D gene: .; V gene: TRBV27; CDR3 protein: CASSWGPWEHTGELFF
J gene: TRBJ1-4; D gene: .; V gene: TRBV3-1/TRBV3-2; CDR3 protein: CASSQLPRLRGDEKLFF
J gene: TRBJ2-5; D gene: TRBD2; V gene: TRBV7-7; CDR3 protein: CASSLTSGSWETQYF
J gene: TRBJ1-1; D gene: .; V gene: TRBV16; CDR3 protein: CASSQVQGLATEAFF
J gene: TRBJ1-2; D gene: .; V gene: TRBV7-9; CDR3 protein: CASSRAANYGYTF
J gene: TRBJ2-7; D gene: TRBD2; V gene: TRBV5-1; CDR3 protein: CASSFGLAGSAEQYF
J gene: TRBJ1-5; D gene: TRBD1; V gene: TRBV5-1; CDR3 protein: CASSLGTGWNQPQHF
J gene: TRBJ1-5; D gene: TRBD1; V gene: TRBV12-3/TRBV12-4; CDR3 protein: CASSSGQLTPQHF
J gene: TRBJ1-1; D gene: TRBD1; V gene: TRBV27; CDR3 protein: CASSIRQGGHTEAFF
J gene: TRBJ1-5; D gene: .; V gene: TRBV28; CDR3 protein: CASSLIVISNQPQHF
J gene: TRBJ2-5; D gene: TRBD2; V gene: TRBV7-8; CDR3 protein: CASSLTSGSVETQYF
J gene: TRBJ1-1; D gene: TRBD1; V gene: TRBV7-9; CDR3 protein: CASSTGTENTEAFF
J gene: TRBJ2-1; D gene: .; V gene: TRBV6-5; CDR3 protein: CASSPPGTHNEQFF
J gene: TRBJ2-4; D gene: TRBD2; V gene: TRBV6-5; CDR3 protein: CASSLNLAVLNIQYF
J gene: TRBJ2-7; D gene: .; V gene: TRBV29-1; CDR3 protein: CSVGGGTDSYEQYF
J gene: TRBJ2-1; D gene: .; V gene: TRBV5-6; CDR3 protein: CASSYGDLFYNEQFF
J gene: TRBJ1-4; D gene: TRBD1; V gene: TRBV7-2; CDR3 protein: CASSPTGNDEKLFF
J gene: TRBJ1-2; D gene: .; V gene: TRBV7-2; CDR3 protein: CASSPRQSRYGYTF
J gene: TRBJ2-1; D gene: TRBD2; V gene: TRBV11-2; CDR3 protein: CASSLRGGLASGNHEQFF
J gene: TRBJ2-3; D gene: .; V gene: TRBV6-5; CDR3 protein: CASSPRDSWDTQYF
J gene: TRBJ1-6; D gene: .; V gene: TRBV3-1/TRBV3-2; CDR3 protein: CASSRGPYNSPLHF
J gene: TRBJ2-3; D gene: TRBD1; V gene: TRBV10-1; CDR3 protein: CASSSDRGRLHTDTQYF
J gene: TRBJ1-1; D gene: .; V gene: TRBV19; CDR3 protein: CASSSDRNTEAFF
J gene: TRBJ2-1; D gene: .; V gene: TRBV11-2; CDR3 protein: CASSLEGGSFYNEQFF
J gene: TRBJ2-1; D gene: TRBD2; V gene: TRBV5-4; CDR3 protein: CASSLFGTSGLEAQFF
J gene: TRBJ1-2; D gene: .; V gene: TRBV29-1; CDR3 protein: CSVDQEVGRKDYGYTF
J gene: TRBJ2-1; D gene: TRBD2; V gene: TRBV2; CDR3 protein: CASSGGTSGRFNEQFF
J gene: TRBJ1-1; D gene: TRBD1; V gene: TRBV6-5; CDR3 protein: CASSFGTGGNTEAFF
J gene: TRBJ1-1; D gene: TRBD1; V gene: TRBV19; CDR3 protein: CASSIQGAAEAFF
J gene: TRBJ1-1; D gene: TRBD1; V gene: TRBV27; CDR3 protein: CASRHLNRGWNTEAFF
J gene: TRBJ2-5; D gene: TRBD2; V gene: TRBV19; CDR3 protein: CASSMSPGAGETQYF
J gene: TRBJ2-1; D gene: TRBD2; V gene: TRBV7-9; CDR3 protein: CASSHTSGSGNEQFF
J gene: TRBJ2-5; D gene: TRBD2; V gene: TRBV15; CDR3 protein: CATSRDLVPGGRVETQYF
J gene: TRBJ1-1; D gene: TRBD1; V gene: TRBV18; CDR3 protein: CASSPRQGADFGTEAFF
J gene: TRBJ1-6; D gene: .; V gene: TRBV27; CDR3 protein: CASRSSYNSPLHF
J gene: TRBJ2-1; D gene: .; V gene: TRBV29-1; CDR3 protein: CSRLGAYNEQFF
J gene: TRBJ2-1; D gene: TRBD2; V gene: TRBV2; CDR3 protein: CASSEKTSGANEQFF
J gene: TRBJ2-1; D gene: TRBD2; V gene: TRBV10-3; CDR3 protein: CAISESRASGSSYNEQFF
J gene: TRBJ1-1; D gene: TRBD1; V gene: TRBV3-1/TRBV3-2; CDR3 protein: CASSLVGQSNRRNTEAFF
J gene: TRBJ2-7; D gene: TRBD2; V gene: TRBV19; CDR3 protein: CASSMQVAGGPYEQYF
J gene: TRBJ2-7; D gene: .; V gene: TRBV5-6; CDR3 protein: CASSLEGAEQYF
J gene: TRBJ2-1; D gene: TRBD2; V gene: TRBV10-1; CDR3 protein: CASSESRLAGVGYNEQFF
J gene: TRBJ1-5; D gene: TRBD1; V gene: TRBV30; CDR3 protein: CAWSVSRSGTGDGNQPQHF
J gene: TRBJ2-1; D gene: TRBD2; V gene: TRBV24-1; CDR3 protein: CATSDSLAGVGEQFF
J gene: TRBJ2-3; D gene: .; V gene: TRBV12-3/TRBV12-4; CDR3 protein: CASRLSTDTQYF